These T cell receptor beta chains were read from a single sample in a study of CD8 T cells in Susac syndrome. TCRdb independently ran MiXCR on the immunoSEQ multiplex PCR reads; one entry per CDR3 protein. The sample records roughly 190,000 distinct CDR3 sequences, around 95% being singletons. The sample was CD4+ T cells from PBMCs. Receptor source: a human donor with Susac syndrome. Both conserved end residues are part of each CDR3. Fields, in order: CDR3 length, clone size, D gene, J gene, V gene, CDR3 protein, CDR3 DNA. A D gene is named only where the DNA matches it firmly. Only part of the rows carry a size: once, few, many, or a class if the clone is expanded.

16,.,.,TRBJ1-5,TRBV28,CASSFLRVSTNQPQHF,TGTGCCAGCAGTTTTTTGAGGGTCTCTACAAATCAGCCCCAGCATTTT
12,once,.,TRBJ1-2,TRBV12-3/TRBV12-4,CASSFSAYGYTF,TGTGCCAGCAGTTTCTCGGCCTATGGCTACACCTTC
15,.,TRBD1,TRBJ2-1,TRBV12-3/TRBV12-4,CASSLWTGSYNEQFF,TGTGCCAGCAGTCTCTGGACAGGCTCCTACAATGAGCAGTTCTTC
15,.,.,TRBJ2-1,TRBV20-1,CSANMPSEGSNEQFF,TGCAGTGCAAACATGCCTTCTGAGGGGTCGAATGAGCAGTTCTTC
18,.,TRBD2,TRBJ2-3,TRBV9,CASSVTLLAGGSSDTQYF,TGTGCCAGCAGCGTTACGCTACTAGCGGGGGGGTCTTCAGATACGCAGTATTTT
14,.,.,TRBJ2-5,TRBV14,CASSQGTIGETQYF,TGTGCCAGCAGCCAAGGGACTATTGGGGAGACCCAGTACTTC
14,.,.,TRBJ1-3,TRBV7-9,CASSPKPGGHTIYF,TGTGCCAGCAGCCCAAAACCCGGGGGACACACCATATATTTT
15,.,TRBD2,TRBJ2-2,TRBV7-2,CASNIAGGSTGELFF,TGTGCCAGCAATATAGCGGGGGGGAGCACCGGGGAGCTGTTTTTT
17,.,TRBD2,TRBJ2-5,TRBV11-2,CASSLGGTSAPQETQYF,TGTGCCAGCAGCTTAGGGGGGACTAGCGCTCCACAAGAGACCCAGTACTTC
13,.,.,TRBJ2-7,TRBV30,CAWSDRDAGEQYF,TGTGCCTGGAGTGACCGGGACGCTGGCGAGCAGTACTTC
14,.,.,TRBJ1-2,TRBV2,CASSELGANYGYTF,TGTGCCAGCAGTGAACTTGGTGCTAACTATGGCTACACCTTC
15,.,TRBD1,TRBJ1-2,TRBV20-1,CSATAGTGVNYGYTF,TGCAGTGCAACGGCCGGGACAGGGGTTAACTATGGCTACACCTTC
16,.,TRBD1,TRBJ2-2,TRBV7-9,CASSPGQGTNTGELFF,TGTGCCAGCAGCCCGGGACAGGGAACGAACACCGGGGAGCTGTTTTTT
15,.,.,TRBJ2-4,TRBV12-3/TRBV12-4,CASSEHGVAKNIQYF,TGTGCCAGCAGCGAGCATGGGGTAGCCAAAAACATTCAGTACTTC
12,.,.,TRBJ2-5,TRBV20-1,CSASGFQETQYF,TGCAGTGCTAGCGGCTTTCAAGAGACCCAGTACTTC
13,.,TRBD2,TRBJ2-1,TRBV30,CAWAGGYYNEQFF,TGTGCCTGGGCGGGGGGATACTACAATGAGCAGTTCTTC
15,.,TRBD1,TRBJ1-2,TRBV29-1,CSVGGQGIGFYGYTF,TGCAGCGTTGGTGGACAGGGGATTGGTTTCTATGGCTACACCTTC
11,.,.,TRBJ2-3,TRBV20-1,CSAASGDTQYF,TGCAGTGCTGCCAGCGGTGATACGCAGTATTTT
16,.,TRBD1,TRBJ2-1,TRBV12-3/TRBV12-4,CASSPRGQGPTNEQFF,TGTGCCAGCAGCCCCAGGGGGCAGGGTCCTACAAATGAGCAGTTCTTC
18,.,.,TRBJ1-6,TRBV30,CAWSVHPLIEGSGSPLHF,TGTGCCTGGAGTGTCCATCCACTTATAGAGGGATCAGGTTCACCCCTCCACTTT
15,.,.,TRBJ1-4,TRBV3-1,CASSQDGRDNEKLFF,TGTGCCAGCAGCCAAGACGGCCGGGACAATGAAAAACTGTTTTTT
13,few,.,TRBJ1-2,TRBV7-9,CASSLTGDYGYTF,TGTGCCAGCAGCTTAACCGGGGACTATGGCTACACCTTC
14,.,.,TRBJ1-5,TRBV24-1,CATSDWVYLQPQHF,TGTGCCACCAGTGATTGGGTGTATCTCCAGCCCCAGCATTTT
13,once,.,TRBJ2-4,TRBV5-4,CASSPIGGDIQYF,TGTGCCAGCAGCCCAATAGGGGGTGACATTCAGTACTTC
14,.,TRBD1,TRBJ2-7,TRBV7-9,CASSPWDSSYEQYF,TGTGCCAGCAGCCCCTGGGACAGTTCCTACGAGCAGTACTTC
14,.,.,TRBJ2-7,TRBV5-4,CASSLGGDTYEQYF,TGTGCCAGCAGCTTGGGGGGCGATACCTACGAGCAGTACTTC
14,.,TRBD2,TRBJ2-7,TRBV18,CASSSGGPSYEQYF,TGTGCCAGCTCGAGCGGGGGGCCCTCTTACGAGCAGTACTTC
15,.,.,TRBJ1-5,TRBV4-1,CASSQVGPGNQPQHF,TGCGCCAGCAGCCAAGTTGGTCCAGGCAATCAGCCCCAGCATTTT
14,once,.,TRBJ1-1,TRBV6-2/TRBV6-3,CASRKQGLGTEAFF,TGTGCCAGCAGAAAACAGGGATTGGGCACTGAAGCTTTCTTT
14,once,.,TRBJ1-1,TRBV10-3,CAITVARENTEAFF,TGTGCCATCACCGTAGCCAGGGAGAACACTGAAGCTTTCTTT
14,.,TRBD1,TRBJ1-5,TRBV5-1,CASSIGTGDQPQHF,TGCGCCAGCAGTATCGGGACAGGGGATCAGCCCCAGCATTTT
13,.,.,TRBJ1-2,TRBV5-4,CASSLAGTYGYTF,TGTGCCAGCAGCTTGGCAGGGACCTATGGCTACACCTTC
13,.,.,TRBJ2-3,TRBV5-1,CASSLDDTDTQYF,TGCGCCAGCAGCTTGGATGACACAGATACGCAGTATTTT
11,few,.,TRBJ2-3,TRBV29-1,CSVRSTDTQYF,TGCAGCGTCCGGAGCACAGATACGCAGTATTTT
15,.,.,TRBJ2-6,TRBV5-1,CASSEDNSGANVLTF,TGCGCCAGCAGCGAGGACAACTCTGGGGCCAACGTCCTGACTTTC
13,.,.,TRBJ1-2,TRBV30,CAWSGAVVNGYTF,TGTGCCTGGAGTGGGGCGGTTGTCAATGGCTACACCTTC
15,.,.,TRBJ2-5,TRBV7-2,CASSLGLLVEETQYF,TGTGCCAGCAGCTTAGGATTACTAGTCGAAGAGACCCAGTACTTC
14,few,TRBD1,TRBJ1-1,TRBV4-2,CASSPDRVNTEAFF,TGTGCCAGCAGCCCCGACAGGGTGAACACTGAAGCTTTCTTT
14,.,.,TRBJ1-2,TRBV19,CASSIQGLNYGYTF,TGTGCCAGTAGTATCCAGGGGTTGAACTATGGCTACACCTTC
13,.,.,TRBJ2-3,TRBV27,CASTTSYGDTQYF,TGTGCCAGCACGACTTCTTACGGGGATACGCAGTATTTT
16,.,.,TRBJ2-3,TRBV3-1,CASSQLGRGDTDTQYF,TGTGCCAGCAGCCAACTCGGGCGCGGAGACACAGATACGCAGTATTTT
15,.,.,TRBJ2-5,TRBV11-2,CASRVQGQSGETQYF,TGTGCCAGCAGGGTACAGGGGCAAAGCGGGGAGACCCAGTACTTC
12,few,.,TRBJ1-3,TRBV19,CASGGSGNTIYF,TGTGCCAGTGGGGGCTCTGGAAACACCATATATTTT
13,once,.,TRBJ2-7,TRBV12-3/TRBV12-4,CASSRPGTSGQYF,TGTGCCAGCAGCCGACCGGGCACATCGGGGCAGTACTTC
14,.,.,TRBJ1-1,TRBV27,CASTPRGGKAEAFF,TGTGCCAGCACCCCAAGGGGGGGCAAGGCTGAAGCTTTCTTT
11,few,.,TRBJ2-7,TRBV12-3/TRBV12-4,CASRGPRQQYF,TGTGCCAGCAGAGGTCCTAGGCAGCAGTACTTC
13,.,TRBD2,TRBJ2-7,TRBV4-2,CASSPGLGYEQYF,TGTGCCAGCAGCCCGGGACTAGGATACGAGCAGTACTTC
16,.,TRBD2,TRBJ2-1,TRBV7-9,CASSLEGERGNNEQFF,TGTGCCAGCAGCTTAGAAGGGGAGCGGGGAAACAATGAGCAGTTCTTC
13,.,.,TRBJ2-1,TRBV29-1,CSVERVSGNEQFF,TGCAGCGTTGAACGGGTTAGCGGCAATGAGCAGTTCTTC
15,.,TRBD2,TRBJ2-5,TRBV7-3,CASSLEVAGPETQYF,TGTGCCAGCAGCTTGGAAGTAGCGGGGCCAGAGACCCAGTACTTC
16,once,.,TRBJ1-2,TRBV4-3,CASSQELQDNNYGYTF,TGCGCCAGCAGCCAAGAACTACAGGACAACAACTATGGCTACACCTTC
16,.,TRBD1,TRBJ2-4,TRBV29-1,CSANRGILEAKNIQYF,TGCAGCGCGAACAGGGGGATCCTTGAGGCCAAAAACATTCAGTACTTC
14,.,.,TRBJ2-2,TRBV3-1,CASSQGVAGGELFF,TGTGCCAGCAGCCAAGGTGTGGCAGGCGGGGAGCTGTTTTTT
13,.,.,TRBJ2-5,TRBV20-1,CSASGGGRETQYF,TGCAGTGCTAGCGGGGGCGGTCGGGAGACCCAGTACTTC
17,.,TRBD1,TRBJ2-5,TRBV10-3,CAIKPGQGTLFQETQYF,TGTGCCATCAAACCGGGACAGGGGACCCTTTTCCAAGAGACCCAGTACTTC
13,.,.,TRBJ1-3,TRBV29-1,CSVVVGLGNTIYF,TGCAGCGTTGTCGTGGGGCTGGGAAACACCATATATTTT
11,.,.,TRBJ1-2,TRBV20-1,CSASVTPGYTF,TGCAGTGCTAGTGTCACCCCGGGCTACACCTTC
11,.,.,TRBJ1-1,TRBV28,CASSSRAEAFF,TGTGCCAGCAGTTCCAGGGCTGAAGCTTTCTTT
15,.,TRBD2,TRBJ2-1,TRBV7-3,CASSLMGGGGDGQFF,TGTGCCAGCAGCTTAATGGGCGGGGGGGGCGATGGGCAGTTCTTC